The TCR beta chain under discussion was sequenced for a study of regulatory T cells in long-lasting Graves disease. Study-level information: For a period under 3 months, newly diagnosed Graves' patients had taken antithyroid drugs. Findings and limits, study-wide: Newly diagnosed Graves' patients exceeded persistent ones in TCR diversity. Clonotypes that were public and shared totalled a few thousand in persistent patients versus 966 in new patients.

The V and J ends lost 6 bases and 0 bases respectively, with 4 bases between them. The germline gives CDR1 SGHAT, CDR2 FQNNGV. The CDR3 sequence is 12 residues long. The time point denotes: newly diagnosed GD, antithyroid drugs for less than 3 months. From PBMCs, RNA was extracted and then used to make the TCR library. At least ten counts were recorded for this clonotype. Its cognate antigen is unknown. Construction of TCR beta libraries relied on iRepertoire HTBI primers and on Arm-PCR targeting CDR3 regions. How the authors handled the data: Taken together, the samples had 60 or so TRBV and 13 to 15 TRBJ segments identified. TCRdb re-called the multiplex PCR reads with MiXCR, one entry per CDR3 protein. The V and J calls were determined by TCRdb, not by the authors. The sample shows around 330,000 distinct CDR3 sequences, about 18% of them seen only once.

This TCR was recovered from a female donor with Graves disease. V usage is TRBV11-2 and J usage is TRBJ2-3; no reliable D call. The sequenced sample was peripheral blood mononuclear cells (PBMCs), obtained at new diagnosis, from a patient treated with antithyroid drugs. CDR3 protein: CASSYSTDTQYF. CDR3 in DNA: TGTGCCAGCAGTTATAGCACAGATACGCAGTATTTT.